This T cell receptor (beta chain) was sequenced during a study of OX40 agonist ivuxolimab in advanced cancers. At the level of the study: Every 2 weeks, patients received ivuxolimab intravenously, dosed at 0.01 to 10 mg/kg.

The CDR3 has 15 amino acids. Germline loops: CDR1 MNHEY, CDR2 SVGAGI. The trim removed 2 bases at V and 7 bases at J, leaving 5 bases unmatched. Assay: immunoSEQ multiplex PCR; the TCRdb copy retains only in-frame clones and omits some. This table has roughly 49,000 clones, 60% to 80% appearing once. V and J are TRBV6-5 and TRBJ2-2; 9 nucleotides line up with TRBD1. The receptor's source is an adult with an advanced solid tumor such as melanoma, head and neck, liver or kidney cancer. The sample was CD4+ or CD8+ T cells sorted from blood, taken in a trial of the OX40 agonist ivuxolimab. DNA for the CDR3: TGTGCCAGCAGTTACAAAGGACAGGGGTTCGGGGAGCTGTTTTTT. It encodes CASSYKGQGFGELFF.